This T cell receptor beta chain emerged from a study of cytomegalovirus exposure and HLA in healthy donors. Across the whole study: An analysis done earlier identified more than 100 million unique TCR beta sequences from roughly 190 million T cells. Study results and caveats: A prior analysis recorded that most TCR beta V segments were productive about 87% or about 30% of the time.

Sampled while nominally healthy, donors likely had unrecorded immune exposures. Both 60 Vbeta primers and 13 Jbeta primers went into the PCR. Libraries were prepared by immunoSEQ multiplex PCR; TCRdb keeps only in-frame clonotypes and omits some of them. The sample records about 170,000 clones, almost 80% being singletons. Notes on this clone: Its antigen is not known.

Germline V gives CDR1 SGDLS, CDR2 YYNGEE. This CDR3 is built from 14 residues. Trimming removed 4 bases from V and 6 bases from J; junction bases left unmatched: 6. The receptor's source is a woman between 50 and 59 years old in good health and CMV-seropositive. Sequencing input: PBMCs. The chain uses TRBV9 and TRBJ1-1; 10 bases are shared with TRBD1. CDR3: CASSPRQGASEAFF. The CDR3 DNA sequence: TGTGCCAGCAGCCCCCGACAGGGGGCTTCTGAAGCTTTCTTT.